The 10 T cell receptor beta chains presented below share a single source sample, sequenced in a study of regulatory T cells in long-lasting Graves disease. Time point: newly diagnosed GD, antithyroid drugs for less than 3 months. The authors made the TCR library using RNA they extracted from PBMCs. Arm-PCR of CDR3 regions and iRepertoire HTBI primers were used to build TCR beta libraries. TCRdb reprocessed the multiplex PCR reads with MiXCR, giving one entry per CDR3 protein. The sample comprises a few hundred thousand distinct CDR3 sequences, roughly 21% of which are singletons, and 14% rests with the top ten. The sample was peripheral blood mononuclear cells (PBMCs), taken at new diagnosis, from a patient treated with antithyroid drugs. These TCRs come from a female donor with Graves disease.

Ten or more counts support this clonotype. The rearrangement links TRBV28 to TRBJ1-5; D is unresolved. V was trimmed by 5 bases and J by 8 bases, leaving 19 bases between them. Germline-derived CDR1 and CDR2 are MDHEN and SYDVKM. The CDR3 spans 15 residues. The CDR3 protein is CASSLSSSIREPQHF. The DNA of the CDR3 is TGTGCCAGCAGTCTCTCCTCATCCATCCGTGAGCCCCAGCATTTT.

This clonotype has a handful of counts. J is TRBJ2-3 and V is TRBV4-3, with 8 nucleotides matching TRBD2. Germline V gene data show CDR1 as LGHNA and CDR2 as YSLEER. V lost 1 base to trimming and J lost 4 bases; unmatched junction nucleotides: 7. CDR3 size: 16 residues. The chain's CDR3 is CASSQGFTGGADTQYF. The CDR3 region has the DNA TGCGCCAGCAGCCAAGGTTTTACGGGGGGGGCAGATACGCAGTATTTT.

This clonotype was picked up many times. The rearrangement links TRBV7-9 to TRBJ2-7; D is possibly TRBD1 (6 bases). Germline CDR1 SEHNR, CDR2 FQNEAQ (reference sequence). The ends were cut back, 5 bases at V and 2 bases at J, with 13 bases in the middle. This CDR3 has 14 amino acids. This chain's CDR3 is CASSLGDIPYEQYF. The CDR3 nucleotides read TGTGCCAGCAGCCTTGGGGACATCCCCTACGAGCAGTACTTC.

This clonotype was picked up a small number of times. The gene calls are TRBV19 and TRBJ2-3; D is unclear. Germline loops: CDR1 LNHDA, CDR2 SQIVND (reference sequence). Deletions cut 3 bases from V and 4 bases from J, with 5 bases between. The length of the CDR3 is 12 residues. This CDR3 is CASSIFPDTQYF. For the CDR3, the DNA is TGTGCCAGTAGTATCTTTCCAGATACGCAGTATTTT. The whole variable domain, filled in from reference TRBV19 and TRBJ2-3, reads DGGITQSPKYLFRKEGQNVTLSCEQNLNHDAMYWYRQDPGQGLRLIYYSQIVNDFQKGDIAEGYSVSREKKESFPLTVTSAQKNPTAFYLCASSIFPDTQYFGPGTRLTVL.

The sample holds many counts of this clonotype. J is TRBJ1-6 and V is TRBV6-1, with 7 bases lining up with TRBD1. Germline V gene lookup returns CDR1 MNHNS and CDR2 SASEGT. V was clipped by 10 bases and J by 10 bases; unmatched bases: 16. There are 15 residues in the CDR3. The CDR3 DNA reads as TGTGCCACGCGGGACCCGGGACAGCTGAGATCACCCCTCCACTTT. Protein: CATRDPGQLRSPLHF.

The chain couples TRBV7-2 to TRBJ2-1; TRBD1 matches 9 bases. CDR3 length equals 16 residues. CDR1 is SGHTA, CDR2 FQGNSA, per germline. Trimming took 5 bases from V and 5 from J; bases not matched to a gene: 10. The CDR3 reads CASSRRGQGSHNEQFF. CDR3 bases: TGTGCCAGCAGCAGGCGGGGACAGGGATCCCACAATGAGCAGTTCTTC.

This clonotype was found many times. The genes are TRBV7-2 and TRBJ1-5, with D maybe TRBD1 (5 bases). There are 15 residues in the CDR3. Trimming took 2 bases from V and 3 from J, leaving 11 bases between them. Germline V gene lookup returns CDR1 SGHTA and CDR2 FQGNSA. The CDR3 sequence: CASSLWQGINQPQHF. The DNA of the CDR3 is TGTGCCAGCAGCTTATGGCAGGGAATCAATCAGCCCCAGCATTTT.

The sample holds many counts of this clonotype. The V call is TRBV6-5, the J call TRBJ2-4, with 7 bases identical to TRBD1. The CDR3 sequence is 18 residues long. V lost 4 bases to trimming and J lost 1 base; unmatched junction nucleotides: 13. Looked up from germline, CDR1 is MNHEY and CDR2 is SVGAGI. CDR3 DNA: TGTGCCAGCAGTTCTCACGGCACAGGGGCTGGGGCCAAAAACATTCAGTACTTC. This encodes CASSSHGTGAGAKNIQYF.

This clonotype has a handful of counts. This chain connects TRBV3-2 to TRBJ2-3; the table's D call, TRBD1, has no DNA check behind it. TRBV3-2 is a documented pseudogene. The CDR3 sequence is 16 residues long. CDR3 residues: CASSQDGPPPGDTQYF. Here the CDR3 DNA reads TGTGCCAGCAGCCAAGATGGGCCACCCCCGGGAGATACGCAGTATTTT.

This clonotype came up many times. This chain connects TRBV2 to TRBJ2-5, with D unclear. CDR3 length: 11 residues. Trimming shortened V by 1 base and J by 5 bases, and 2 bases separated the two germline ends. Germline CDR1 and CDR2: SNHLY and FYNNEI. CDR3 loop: CASSEGETQYF. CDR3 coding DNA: TGTGCCAGCAGTGAAGGGGAGACCCAGTACTTC.